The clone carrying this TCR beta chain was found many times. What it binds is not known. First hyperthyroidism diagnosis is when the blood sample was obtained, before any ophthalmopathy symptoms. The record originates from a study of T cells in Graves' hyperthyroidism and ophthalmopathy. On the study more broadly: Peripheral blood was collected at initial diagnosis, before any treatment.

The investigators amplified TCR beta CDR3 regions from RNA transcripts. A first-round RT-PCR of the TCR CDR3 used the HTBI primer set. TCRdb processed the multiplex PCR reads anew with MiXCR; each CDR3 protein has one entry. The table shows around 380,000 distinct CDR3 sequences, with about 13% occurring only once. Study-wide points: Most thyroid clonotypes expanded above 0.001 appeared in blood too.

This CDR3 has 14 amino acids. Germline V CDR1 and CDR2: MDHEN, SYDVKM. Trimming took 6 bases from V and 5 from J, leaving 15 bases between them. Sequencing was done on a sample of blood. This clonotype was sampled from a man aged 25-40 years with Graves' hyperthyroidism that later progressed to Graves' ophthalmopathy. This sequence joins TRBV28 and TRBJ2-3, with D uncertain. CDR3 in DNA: TGTGCCAGCAGCTATCAGGTCACCGTAGATACGCAGTATTTT. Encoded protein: CASSYQVTVDTQYF.